The 7 T cell receptor beta chains reported below all come from one sample, sequenced in a study of blood T cells in healthy people across ages. A J-beta primer mix and a sample-barcoded 5' primer were used in a second PCR of about 6 to 12 cycles. TCRdb ran MiXCR on the 5' RACE reads and lists one entry per CDR3 protein. The sample holds approximately 780,000 distinct CDR3 sequences, around a quarter seen once. These data also formed part of another study, on T cells of mothers and their children.

Specimen: blood. The receptors shown here come from a boy between 10 and 17 years old in good health.

This clonotype was counted only a few times. The chain is built from TRBV7-9 and TRBJ1-5; D unclear. The germline CDR1 and CDR2 sequences are SEHNR and FQNEAQ (reference sequence). V was shortened by 1 base and J by 6 bases, with 13 bases between the two germline ends. The CDR3 contains 15 residues. The CDR3 nucleotides read TGTGCCAGCAGCTTAGGTGGCTACGGGAGTCAGCCCCAGCATTTT. This encodes CASSLGGYGSQPQHF.

This clonotype was found a few times. The CDR3 bases are TGTGCCAGCAGCTTAGTACAGCCTAATGAAAAACTGTTTTTT. As protein: CASSLVQPNEKLFF. V gene TRBV11-2 combines with J gene TRBJ1-4; D is ambiguous. CDR1 and CDR2 (germline): SGHAT, FQNNGV. CDR3 length: 14 residues. V dropped 1 base and J dropped 3 bases, with 6 bases sitting between them.

There are a few counts of this clonotype. The chain joins TRBV3-1 to TRBJ2-6; 10 bases agree with TRBD2. The V and J ends lost 8 bases and 1 base, in that order; junction bases with no gene match: 17. Germline CDR1 and CDR2: LGHDT and YNNKEL (reference sequence). There are 20 residues in the CDR3. The CDR3 loop is CASSPNPGVAGGSGANVLTF. CDR3 sequence (DNA): TGTGCCAGCTCCCCCAACCCCGGTGTAGCGGGGGGTTCTGGGGCCAACGTCCTGACTTTC.

This chain links TRBV28 with TRBJ2-5; tentatively, D is TRBD2 (6 bases). TRBJ2-7 matches the DNA end more closely, so the J call is doubtful. In germline, CDR1 is MDHEN, CDR2 SYDVKM. This CDR3 spans 14 amino acids. The CDR3 region is CASSSMDYYYEQYF. CDR3 bases: TGTGCCAGCAGCTCCATGGACTACTACTACGAGCAGTACTTC.

The gene calls are TRBV9 and TRBJ2-5; D is perhaps TRBD2 (6 bases). The J call may be incorrect, as the DNA end agrees better with TRBJ2-7. CDR1 is SGDLS, CDR2 YYNGEE, per germline. The CDR3 is 14 residues long. This CDR3 reads CASSAGPQTYEQYF. In DNA, the CDR3 is TGTGCCAGCAGTGCGGGGCCCCAGACTTACGAGCAGTACTTC.

V usage is TRBV6-5 and J usage is TRBJ1-2, with no clear D. This CDR3 region has 14 residues. The germline V gene encodes CDR1 MNHEY and CDR2 SVGAGI. The germline V and J ends were trimmed by 3 bases and 4 bases, with 12 bases remaining between them. The DNA of the CDR3 is TGTGCCAGCAGTTATGACGGGGTGAGCTATGGCTACACCTTC. It is translated as CASSYDGVSYGYTF.

The rearrangement uses TRBV12-5 and TRBJ1-1; no firm D call. The V end lost 2 bases, the J end lost 2 bases, and 9 bases lay between the germline ends. The CDR3 covers 14 residues. Germline V lookup: CDR1 LGHNT, CDR2 FRNRAP. The CDR3 nucleotides are TGTGCTAGTGGTTTGTCCAGGCTCAACACTGAAGCTTTCTTT. This encodes CASGLSRLNTEAFF.